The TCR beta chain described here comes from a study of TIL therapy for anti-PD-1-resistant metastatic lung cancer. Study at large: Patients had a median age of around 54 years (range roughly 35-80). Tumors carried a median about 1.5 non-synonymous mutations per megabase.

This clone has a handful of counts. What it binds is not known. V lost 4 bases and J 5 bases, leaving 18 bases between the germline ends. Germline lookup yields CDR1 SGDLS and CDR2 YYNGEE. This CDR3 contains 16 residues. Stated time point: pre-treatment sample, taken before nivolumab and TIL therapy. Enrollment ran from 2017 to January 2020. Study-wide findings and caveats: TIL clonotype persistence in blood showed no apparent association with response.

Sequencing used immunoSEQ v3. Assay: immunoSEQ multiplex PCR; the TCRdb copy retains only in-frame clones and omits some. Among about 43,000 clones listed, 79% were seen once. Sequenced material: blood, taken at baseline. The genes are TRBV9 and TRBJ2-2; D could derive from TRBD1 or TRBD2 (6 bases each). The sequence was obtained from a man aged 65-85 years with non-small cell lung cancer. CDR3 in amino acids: CASSSRGGPTTGELFF. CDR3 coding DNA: TGTGCCAGCAGCTCTCGAGGGGGGCCTACGACCGGGGAGCTGTTTTTT.